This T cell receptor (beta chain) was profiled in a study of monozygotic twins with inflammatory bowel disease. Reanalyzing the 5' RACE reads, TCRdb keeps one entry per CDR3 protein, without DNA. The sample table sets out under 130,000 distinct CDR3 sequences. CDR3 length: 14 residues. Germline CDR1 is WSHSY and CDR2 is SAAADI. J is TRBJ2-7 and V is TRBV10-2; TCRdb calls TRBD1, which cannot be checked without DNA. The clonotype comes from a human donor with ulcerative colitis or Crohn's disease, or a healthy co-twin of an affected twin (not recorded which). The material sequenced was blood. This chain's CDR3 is CASGSGTGGYEQYF.